The following is a T cell receptor beta chain sequence with its context. CDR1 is MNHEY and CDR2 is SVGAGI in the germline V gene. V was shortened by 4 bases and J by 3 bases, with 6 bases between the two germline ends. CDR3 length: 12 residues. The data stem from a study of cytomegalovirus exposure and HLA in healthy donors. PCR involved 60 Vbeta and 13 Jbeta primers. TCRdb's copy holds only in-frame clones and misses some; the assay was immunoSEQ multiplex PCR. The table records around 200,000 clones, 70% to 85% of them present only once. The sample was PBMCs. This chain connects TRBV6-5 to TRBJ2-5, with D perhaps TRBD1 (5 bases). The receptor was isolated from a woman in her thirties or forties in good health and CMV-seronegative. CDR3 sequence: CASSSREETQYF. The CDR3 bases are TGTGCCAGCAGTTCCAGGGAAGAGACCCAGTACTTC.